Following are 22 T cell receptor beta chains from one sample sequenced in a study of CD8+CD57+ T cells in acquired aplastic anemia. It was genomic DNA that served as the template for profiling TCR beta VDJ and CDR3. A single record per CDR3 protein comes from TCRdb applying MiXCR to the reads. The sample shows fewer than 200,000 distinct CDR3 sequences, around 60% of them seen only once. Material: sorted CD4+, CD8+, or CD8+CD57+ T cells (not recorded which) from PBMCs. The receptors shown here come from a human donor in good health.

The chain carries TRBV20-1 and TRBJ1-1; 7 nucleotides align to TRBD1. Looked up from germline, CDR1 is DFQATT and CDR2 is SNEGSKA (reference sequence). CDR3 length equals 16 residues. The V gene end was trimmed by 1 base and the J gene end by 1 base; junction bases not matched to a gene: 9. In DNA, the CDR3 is TGCAGTGCTAGAGCGCCACAGGGGAAGGGGAACACTGAAGCTTTCTTT. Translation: CSARAPQGKGNTEAFF.

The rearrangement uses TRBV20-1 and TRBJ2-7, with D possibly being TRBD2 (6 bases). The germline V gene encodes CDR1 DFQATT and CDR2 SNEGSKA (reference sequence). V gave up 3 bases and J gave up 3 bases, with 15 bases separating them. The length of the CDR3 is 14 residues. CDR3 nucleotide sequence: TGCAGTGCTAGTATTCCGGGGGTCATCTACGAGCAGTACTTC. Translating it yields CSASIPGVIYEQYF.

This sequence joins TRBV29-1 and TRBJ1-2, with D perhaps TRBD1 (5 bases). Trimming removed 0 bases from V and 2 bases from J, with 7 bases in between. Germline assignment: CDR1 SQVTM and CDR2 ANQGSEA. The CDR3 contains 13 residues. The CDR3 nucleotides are TGCAGCGTTGAAGACAGGGAGAACTATGGCTACACCTTC. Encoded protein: CSVEDRENYGYTF.

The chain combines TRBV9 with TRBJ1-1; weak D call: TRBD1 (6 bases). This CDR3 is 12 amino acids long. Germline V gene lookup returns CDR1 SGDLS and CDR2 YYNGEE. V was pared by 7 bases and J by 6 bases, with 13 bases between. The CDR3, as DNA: TGTGCCAGCGGGGGCACGATCCCTGAAGCTTTCTTT. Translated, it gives CASGGTIPEAFF.

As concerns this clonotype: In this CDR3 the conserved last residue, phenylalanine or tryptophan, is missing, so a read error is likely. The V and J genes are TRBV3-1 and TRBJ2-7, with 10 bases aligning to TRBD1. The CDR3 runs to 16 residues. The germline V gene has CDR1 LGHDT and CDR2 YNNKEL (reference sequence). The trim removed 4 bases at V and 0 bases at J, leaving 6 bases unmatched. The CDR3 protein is CASSPWTGGSSYEQYL. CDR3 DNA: TGTGCCAGCAGCCCTTGGACAGGGGGTTCCTCCTACGAGCAGTACCTC.

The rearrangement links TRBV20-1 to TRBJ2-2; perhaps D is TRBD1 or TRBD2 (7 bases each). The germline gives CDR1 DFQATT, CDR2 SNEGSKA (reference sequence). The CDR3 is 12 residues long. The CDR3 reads CGWQGGNGELFF. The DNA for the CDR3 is TGCGGTTGGCAGGGGGGGAACGGGGAGCTGTTTTTT.

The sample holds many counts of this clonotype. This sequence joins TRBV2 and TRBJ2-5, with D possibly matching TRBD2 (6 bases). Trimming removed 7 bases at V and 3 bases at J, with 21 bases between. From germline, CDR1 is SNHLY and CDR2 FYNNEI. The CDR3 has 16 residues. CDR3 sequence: CASTSPEFGGKETQYF. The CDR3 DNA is TGTGCCAGCACCTCGCCGGAGTTTGGGGGGAAAGAGACCCAGTACTTC. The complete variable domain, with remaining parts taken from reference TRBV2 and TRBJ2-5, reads EPEVTQTPSHQVTQMGQEVILRCVPISNHLYFYWYRQILGQKVEFLVSFYNNEISEKSEIFDDQFSVERPDGSNFTLKIRSTKLEDSAMYFCASTSPEFGGKETQYFGPGTRLLVL.

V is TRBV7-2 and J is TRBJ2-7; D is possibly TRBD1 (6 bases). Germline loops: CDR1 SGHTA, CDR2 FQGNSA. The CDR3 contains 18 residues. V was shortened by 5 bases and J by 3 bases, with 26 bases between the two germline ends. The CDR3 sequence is CASSLRTGTPTENYEQYF. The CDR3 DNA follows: TGTGCCAGCAGCCTACGCACCGGGACACCCACTGAGAACTACGAGCAGTACTTC.

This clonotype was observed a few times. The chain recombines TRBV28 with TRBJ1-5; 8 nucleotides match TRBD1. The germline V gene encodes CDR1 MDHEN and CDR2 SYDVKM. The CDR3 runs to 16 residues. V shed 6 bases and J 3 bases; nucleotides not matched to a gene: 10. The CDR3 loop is CASSTSGQGNNQPQHF. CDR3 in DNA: TGTGCCAGCAGCACATCTGGACAGGGCAACAATCAGCCCCAGCATTTT.

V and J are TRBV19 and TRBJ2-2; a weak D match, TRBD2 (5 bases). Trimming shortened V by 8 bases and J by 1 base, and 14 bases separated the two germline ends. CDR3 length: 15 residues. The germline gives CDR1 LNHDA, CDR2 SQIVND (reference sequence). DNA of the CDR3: TGTGCCAGTGGGGTTGGACTGATGAACACCGGGGAGCTGTTTTTT. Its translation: CASGVGLMNTGELFF.

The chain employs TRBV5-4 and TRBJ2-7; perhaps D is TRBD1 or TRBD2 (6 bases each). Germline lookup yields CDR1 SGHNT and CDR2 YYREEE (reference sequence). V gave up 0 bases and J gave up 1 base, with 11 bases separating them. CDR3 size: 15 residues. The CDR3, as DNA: TGTGCCAGCAGCTTGGGGGGGGCGCAGTCCTACGAGCAGTACTTC. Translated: CASSLGGAQSYEQYF.

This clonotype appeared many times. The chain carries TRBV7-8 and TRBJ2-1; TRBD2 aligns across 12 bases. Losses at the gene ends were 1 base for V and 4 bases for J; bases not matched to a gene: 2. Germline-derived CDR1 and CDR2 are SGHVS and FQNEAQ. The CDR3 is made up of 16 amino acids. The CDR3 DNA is TGTGCCAGCAGCTTAGATACTAGCGGGAGGTACAATGAGCAGTTCTTC. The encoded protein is CASSLDTSGRYNEQFF. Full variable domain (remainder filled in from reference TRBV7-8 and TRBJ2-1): GAGVSQSPRYKVAKRGQDVALRCDPISGHVSLFWYQQALGQGPEFLTYFQNEAQLDKSGLPSDRFFAERPEGSVSTLKIQRTQQEDSAVYLCASSLDTSGRYNEQFFGPGTRLTVL.

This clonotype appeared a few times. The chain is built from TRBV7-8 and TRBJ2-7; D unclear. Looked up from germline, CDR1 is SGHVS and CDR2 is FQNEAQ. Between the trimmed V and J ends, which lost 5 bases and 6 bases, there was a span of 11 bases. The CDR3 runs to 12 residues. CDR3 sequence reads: CASSRSVVEQYF. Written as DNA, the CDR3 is TGTGCCAGCAGCCGGAGTGTTGTCGAGCAGTACTTC. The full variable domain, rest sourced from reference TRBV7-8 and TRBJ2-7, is GAGVSQSPRYKVAKRGQDVALRCDPISGHVSLFWYQQALGQGPEFLTYFQNEAQLDKSGLPSDRFFAERPEGSVSTLKIQRTQQEDSAVYLCASSRSVVEQYFGPGTRLTVT.

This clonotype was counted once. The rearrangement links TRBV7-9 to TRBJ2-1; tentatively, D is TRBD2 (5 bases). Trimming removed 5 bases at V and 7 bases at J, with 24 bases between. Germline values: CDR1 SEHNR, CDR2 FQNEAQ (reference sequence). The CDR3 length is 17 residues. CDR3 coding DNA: TGTGCCAGCAGCCCTCCGGGTGGCGGGTCTACTTTAAATGAGCAGTTCTTC. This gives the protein CASSPPGGGSTLNEQFF.

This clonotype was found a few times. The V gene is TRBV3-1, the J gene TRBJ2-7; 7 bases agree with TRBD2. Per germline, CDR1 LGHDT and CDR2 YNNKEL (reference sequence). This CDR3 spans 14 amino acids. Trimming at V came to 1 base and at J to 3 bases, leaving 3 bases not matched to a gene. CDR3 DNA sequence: TGTGCCAGCAGCCAAGGGGGGGGTGGCTACGAGCAGTACTTC. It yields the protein CASSQGGGGYEQYF.

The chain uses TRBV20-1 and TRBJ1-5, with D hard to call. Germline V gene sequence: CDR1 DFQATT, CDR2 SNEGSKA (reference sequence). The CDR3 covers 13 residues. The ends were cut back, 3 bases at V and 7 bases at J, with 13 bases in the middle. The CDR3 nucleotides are TGCAGTGCTAGCCTAGAGGTCTTGCAGCCCCAGCATTTT. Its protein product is CSASLEVLQPQHF.

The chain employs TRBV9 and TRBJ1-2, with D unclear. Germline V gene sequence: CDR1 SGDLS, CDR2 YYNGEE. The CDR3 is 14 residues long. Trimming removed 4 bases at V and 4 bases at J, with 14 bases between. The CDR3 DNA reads TGTGCCAGCAGCCAAGAAACAGAGATCTATGGCTACACCTTC. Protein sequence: CASSQETEIYGYTF.

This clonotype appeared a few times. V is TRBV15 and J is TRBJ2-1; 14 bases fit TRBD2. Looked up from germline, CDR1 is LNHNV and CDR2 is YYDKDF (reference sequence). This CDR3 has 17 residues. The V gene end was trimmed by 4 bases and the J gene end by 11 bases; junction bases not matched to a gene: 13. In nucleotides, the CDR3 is TGTGCCACCAGCAACAATCGCGGCGGGACTAGCGGGGGCAAGCAGTTCTTC. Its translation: CATSNNRGGTSGGKQFF.

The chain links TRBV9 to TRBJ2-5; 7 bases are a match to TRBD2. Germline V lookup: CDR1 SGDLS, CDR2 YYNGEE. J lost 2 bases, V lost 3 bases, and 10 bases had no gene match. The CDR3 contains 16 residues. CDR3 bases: TGTGCCAGCAGCGCACCTGCGGCGGGAGTACAAGAGACCCAGTACTTC. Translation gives CASSAPAAGVQETQYF.

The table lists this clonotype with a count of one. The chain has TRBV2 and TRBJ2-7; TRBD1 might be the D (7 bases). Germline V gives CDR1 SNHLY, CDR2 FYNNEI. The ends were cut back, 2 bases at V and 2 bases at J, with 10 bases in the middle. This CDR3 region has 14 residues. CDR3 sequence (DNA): TGTGCCAGCAGTGAACAGGGGGGCACCTACGAGCAGTACTTC. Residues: CASSEQGGTYEQYF.

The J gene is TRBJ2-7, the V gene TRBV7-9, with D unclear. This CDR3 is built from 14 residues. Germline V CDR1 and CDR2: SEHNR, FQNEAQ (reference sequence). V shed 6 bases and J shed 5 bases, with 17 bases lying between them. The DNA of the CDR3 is TGTGCCAGCAGTGGGTCGAGGCCGATCAACGAGCAGTACTTC. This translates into CASSGSRPINEQYF.

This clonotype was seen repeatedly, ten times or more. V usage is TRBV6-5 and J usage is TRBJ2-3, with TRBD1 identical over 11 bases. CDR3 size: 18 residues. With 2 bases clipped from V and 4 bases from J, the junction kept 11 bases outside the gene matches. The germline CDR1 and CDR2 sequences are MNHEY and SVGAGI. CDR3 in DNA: TGTGCCAGCAGTTACGTCTCCCTCGGACAGGGGGCGGCAGATACGCAGTATTTT. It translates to CASSYVSLGQGAADTQYF.